This T cell receptor (beta chain) was observed in a study of blood T cells in healthy people across ages. PCR was performed a second time for about 6 to 12 cycles using a sample-barcoded 5' primer and a J-beta primer mix. Tagging of each cDNA molecule was performed by a template-switch adaptor with 12 random nucleotides. TCRdb recomputed calls from the 5' RACE reads with MiXCR, one row per CDR3 protein. The sample includes about 670,000 distinct CDR3 sequences, 40% to 65% seen only once; the top ten take roughly 14%. Comments on this clonotype: The antigen is not known.

The sample providers were healthy Caucasian people from Russia, aged about 6 to 90. Study conclusions and caveats: Comparison with aged donors showed that long-lived donors had more naive CD4+ cells and higher diversity.

CDR3 length: 15 amino acids. Trimming cost V 5 bases and J 5 bases, with 16 bases left between them. Germline V gene lookup returns CDR1 SGHTA and CDR2 FQGNSA. Sequencing was done on a sample of blood. The V and J genes are TRBV7-2 and TRBJ1-3; D is undetermined. This sequence was found in a woman of 80 years or more in good health. Here the CDR3 reads CASSLGPPERNTIYF. CDR3 nucleotide sequence: TGTGCCAGCAGCCTAGGGCCCCCTGAAAGAAACACCATATATTTT.